This T cell receptor beta chain was found in a study of long-term antiretroviral therapy in people with HIV. Overall study context: It was about a decade before the 2015 immediate-ART recommendation that the earliest samples were taken. Overall study findings and caveats: The data indicate that diversity increased after ART but remained below transplant donor controls. HIV repertoires had narrower CDR3 length ranges than controls.

The CDR3 length is 16 residues. V lost 4 bases, J lost 0 bases, and 5 bases stayed unmatched. Germline V gene sequence: CDR1 SGHNT, CDR2 YENEEA. Researchers report immunoSEQ v3.0 was run at survey level. TCRdb keeps only in-frame clones here, not all; method: immunoSEQ multiplex PCR. The table includes approximately 25,000 clones, around 80% detected once. Every donor contributed at least one pre-ART and at least two post-ART PBMC samples. Notes on this clone: Its cognate antigen is unknown.

The gene calls are TRBV11-3 and TRBJ2-4; 8 bases are shared with TRBD1. This clonotype was sampled from a man between 45 and 60 years old with HIV. The sample in question was unsorted PBMCs, obtained 3 years after starting antiretroviral therapy. The DNA for the CDR3 is TGTGCCAGCAGCTCTGGACAGGGATTAGCCAAAAACATTCAGTACTTC. This codes for CASSSGQGLAKNIQYF.